These T cell receptor beta chains were read from a single sample in a study of T cell clones after liver transplantation. Profiled with immunoSEQ multiplex PCR; TCRdb holds only in-frame clones, not every one. In the table there are some 80,000 clones, roughly 84% of which are singletons. This specimen consisted of CD4+ T cells from blood, obtained around 50 months after liver transplant. These TCRs come from a human patient who received a liver transplant. The graft donor may have given rise to some T cells. The CDR3 runs from the conserved cysteine through the conserved F or W. The D gene is left open where the match is weak. Clone size is given for some rows only: seen once, a few or many times, or a class if the clone is expanded.

>TRBD1|NA|TRBJ2-7|TRBV6-6
TGTGCCAGCTATACCGGACAGGGTGCCTACGAGCAGTACTTC
CASYTGQGAYEQYF
>NA|NA|TRBJ2-1|TRBV7-7
TGTGCCAGCAGCCCCGCAGGGTCCTACAATGAGCAGTTCTTC
CASSPAGSYNEQFF
>NA|NA|TRBJ1-5|TRBV12-5
TGTGCTAGTGGTGACTGGAATCAGCCCCAGCATTTT
CASGDWNQPQHF
>NA|NA|TRBJ1-3|TRBV11-2
TGTGCCAGCAGCCTTCCCTCTGGAAACACCATATATTTT
CASSLPSGNTIYF
>NA|once|TRBJ1-4|TRBV6-6
TGTGCCAGCAGCAACCCCCGGGACCGCAATGAAAAACTGTTTTTT
CASSNPRDRNEKLFF
>TRBD2|NA|TRBJ2-1|TRBV7-2
TGTGCCAGCAGCTTACGACTAGCGGGAGGGATCAATGAGCAGTTCTTC
CASSLRLAGGINEQFF
>NA|NA|TRBJ2-5|TRBV9
TGTGCCAGCAGCCCCAGCTGGGGGCAGGAGGAGACCCAGTACTTC
CASSPSWGQEETQYF
>NA|NA|TRBJ2-2|TRBV18
TGTGCCAGCTCACGGTCCGTTAATTCGAACACCGGGGAGCTGTTTTTT
CASSRSVNSNTGELFF
>TRBD1|NA|TRBJ2-2|TRBV19
TGTGCCAGCACCCCCGGGACAGCGAACACCGGGGAGCTGTTTTTT
CASTPGTANTGELFF
>NA|NA|TRBJ2-3|TRBV20-1
TGCAGTGCTTATTCCAACGAGAACACCCTATTT
CSAYSNENTLF
>TRBD1|NA|TRBJ1-3|TRBV19
TGTGCCAGTAGTAAAGCCGGGACAGGGGCTGGAAACACCATATATTTT
CASSKAGTGAGNTIYF
>TRBD2|few|TRBJ2-1|TRBV27
TGTGCCAGCAGCAGACTAGCGGGAGTTTCAAAATTCAATGAGCAGTTCTTC
CASSRLAGVSKFNEQFF